Listed here are 28 T cell receptor beta chains from one sample, sequenced in a study of molecular identifiers for immune sequencing clone quantification. One entry per CDR3 protein, called by TCRdb with MiXCR from the PCR reads. The data contain about 640,000 distinct CDR3 sequences, approximately 20% of them singletons. Sequenced input: naive CD8+ T cells from blood, with Jurkat cell RNA spiked in. Described subset: FACS-sorted CD8+CD4-CCR7+CD45RA+ naive T cells. The receptors were gathered from a human donor in good health. Some libraries in this study had Jurkat cell RNA spiked in.

This clonotype was counted many times. The chain couples TRBV7-6 to TRBJ2-3; 10 bases match TRBD2. Trimming removed 3 bases from V and 1 base from J; junction bases left unmatched: 7. This CDR3 has 17 amino acids. Germline CDR1 SGHVS, CDR2 FNYEAQ. CDR3 sequence reads: CASSLFTSGAGTDTQYF. CDR3 sequence (DNA): TGTGCCAGCAGCTTGTTTACTAGCGGGGCGGGCACAGATACGCAGTATTTT. The full variable domain, rest sourced from reference TRBV7-6 and TRBJ2-3, is GAGVSQSPRYKVTKRGQDVALRCDPISGHVSLYWYRQALGQGPEFLTYFNYEAQQDKSGLPNDRFSAERPEGSISTLTIQRTEQRDSAMYRCASSLFTSGAGTDTQYFGPGTRLTVL.

This clonotype was observed at least ten times. This chain connects TRBV27 to TRBJ2-7; unclear D gene. V was cut by 8 bases and J by 0 bases, with 20 bases left in between. The CDR3 loop spans 16 amino acids. The germline gives CDR1 MNHEY, CDR2 SMNVEV (reference sequence). CDR3 region: CASALTRTTVSYEQYF. The CDR3 nucleotides read TGTGCCAGCGCCCTGACACGAACTACCGTCTCCTACGAGCAGTACTTC.

This clonotype was seen repeatedly, ten times or more. This chain connects TRBV7-9 to TRBJ1-5; D might be TRBD1 (6 bases). The CDR3 spans 15 residues. V was trimmed by 2 bases and J by 4 bases, leaving 12 bases between them. CDR1 and CDR2 from the germline V gene are SEHNR and FQNEAQ (reference sequence). In nucleotides, the CDR3 is TGTGCCAGCAGCTTAAGTCAACAGGGAAATCAGCCCCAGCATTTT. This encodes CASSLSQQGNQPQHF.

Many counts were recorded for this clonotype. The V gene is TRBV12-3 or TRBV12-4, the J gene TRBJ1-5; the D gene is possibly TRBD1 (5 bases). The V gene lost 6 bases and the J gene lost 3 bases, with 15 bases spanning the gap. This CDR3 region has 15 residues. CDR3 residues: CASSLGLADNQPQHF. CDR3 in DNA: TGTGCCAGCAGCCTGGGACTAGCCGACAATCAGCCCCAGCATTTT.

This clonotype was seen at least ten times. This sequence joins TRBV7-9 and TRBJ2-7, with TRBD1 matching over 12 bases. The length of the CDR3 is 16 residues. Germline V gene data show CDR1 as SEHNR and CDR2 as FQNEAQ (reference sequence). V trimming: 5 bases; J trimming: 1 base; junction bases outside the gene matches: 6. CDR3 sequence: CASSPGQGAISYEQYF. CDR3 nucleotides: TGTGCCAGCAGCCCGGGACAGGGGGCTATTTCCTACGAGCAGTACTTC.

This clonotype came up a few times. The chain links TRBV9 to TRBJ2-5; possible D gene TRBD2, 6 bases. In germline, CDR1 is SGDLS, CDR2 YYNGEE. The CDR3 length is 15 residues. The V and J ends lost 2 bases and 4 bases respectively, with 15 bases between them. The CDR3 sequence is CASSVALATGETQYF. DNA of the CDR3: TGTGCCAGCAGCGTGGCACTAGCCACGGGAGAGACCCAGTACTTC.

This clonotype was seen many times. The chain employs TRBV5-4 and TRBJ1-1; 8 bases map to TRBD1. CDR1 and CDR2 (germline): SGHNT, YYREEE (reference sequence). Unmatched junction bases numbered 4, after V lost 4 bases and J lost 8 bases. The CDR3 covers 12 residues. CDR3 protein: CASSRTGLEAFF. Written as DNA, the CDR3 is TGTGCCAGCAGCCGGACAGGGTTGGAAGCTTTCTTT.

As for this clonotype: A much bigger clone sits one base away, suggesting this may be a read error. This chain's CDR3 is CSAKNREEGATETQYF. The CDR3 DNA reads TGCAGTGCTAAAAACCGGGAGGAGGGGGCAACGGAGACCCAGTACTTC. The chain uses TRBV20-1 and TRBJ2-5; possibly TRBD1 or TRBD2 for D (7 bases each). Germline CDR1 is DFQATT and CDR2 is SNEGSKA (reference sequence). There are 16 residues in the CDR3. Trimming removed 4 bases from V and 5 bases from J, with 23 bases in between.

On this clonotype: A much larger clone lies a single base off, so this may be a read error. The chain links TRBV19 to TRBJ2-7; TRBD1 might be the D (8 bases). Trimming shortened V by 5 bases and J by 2 bases, and 19 bases separated the two germline ends. This CDR3 contains 16 residues. Germline assignment: CDR1 LNHDA and CDR2 SQIVND (reference sequence). The DNA for the CDR3 is TGTGCCAGTAGTCCACAACAGGGGGAGGGCGCCTACGAGCAGTACTTC. It is translated as CASSPQQGEGAYEQYF.

The chain joins TRBV5-1 to TRBJ1-2, with D perhaps matching TRBD1 (6 bases). This CDR3 region has 18 residues. Trimming shortened V by 3 bases and J by 0 bases, and 21 bases separated the two germline ends. Germline V gives CDR1 SGHRS, CDR2 YFSETQ. The CDR3 protein is CASSWISGTRDSNYGYTF. Written as DNA, the CDR3 is TGCGCCAGCAGCTGGATATCCGGGACAAGGGATTCTAACTATGGCTACACCTTC.

The chain has TRBV14 and TRBJ2-5, with 7 bases lining up with TRBD2. V shed 4 bases, J shed 7 bases, and the junction held 12 bases outside the gene matches. The CDR3 totals 15 residues. The V gene's germline CDR1 is SGHDN and CDR2 FVKESK. The CDR3: CASSRDPAGRGTQYF. CDR3 sequence (DNA): TGTGCCAGCAGCCGAGATCCAGCGGGGCGCGGGACCCAGTACTTC.

This clonotype was observed at least ten times. This chain links TRBV11-2 with TRBJ1-1; TRBD1 might be the D (6 bases). With 6 bases removed from V and 2 bases from J, the gap between germline ends came to 16 bases. Germline V lookup: CDR1 SGHAT, CDR2 FQNNGV. This CDR3 comprises 15 residues. CDR3 DNA sequence: TGTGCCAGCAGGCACACCGGGGGGCTTAACACTGAAGCTTTCTTT. Its protein product is CASRHTGGLNTEAFF. Supplemented by reference TRBV11-2 and TRBJ1-1, the full variable domain reads EAGVAQSPRYKIIEKRQSVAFWCNPISGHATLYWYQQILGQGPKLLIQFQNNGVVDDSQLPKDRFSAERLKGVDSTLKIQPAKLEDSAVYLCASRHTGGLNTEAFFGQGTRLTVV.

CDR3 loop: CASSIAKATDTQYF. In nucleotides, the CDR3 is TGTGCCAGTAGTATTGCGAAGGCCACAGATACGCAGTATTTT. This sequence joins TRBV19 and TRBJ2-3; D unclear. CDR3 length: 14 amino acids. The ends were cut back, 3 bases at V and 2 bases at J, with 9 bases in the middle. Germline V gives CDR1 LNHDA, CDR2 SQIVND (reference sequence).

Many counts were recorded for this clonotype. The CDR3 region is CASSFLRTGGDEQFF. CDR3 in DNA: TGTGCCAGCAGCTTTCTCAGGACGGGGGGAGATGAGCAGTTCTTC. The genes are TRBV7-8 and TRBJ2-1; 7 bases are a match to TRBD2. Unmatched junction bases numbered 10, after V lost 3 bases and J lost 8 bases. The CDR3 is 15 amino acids. Germline loops: CDR1 SGHVS, CDR2 FQNEAQ. Based on the CDR3 plus reference TRBV7-8 and TRBJ2-1, the full variable domain is GAGVSQSPRYKVAKRGQDVALRCDPISGHVSLFWYQQALGQGPEFLTYFQNEAQLDKSGLPSDRFFAERPEGSVSTLKIQRTQQEDSAVYLCASSFLRTGGDEQFFGPGTRLTVL.

A word on this clonotype: A junction end diverges from the germline sequence, so it may reflect a read error. This rearrangement joins TRBV15 to TRBJ2-2, with D possibly being TRBD2 (5 bases). Germline V gene lookup returns CDR1 LNHNV and CDR2 YYDKDF (reference sequence). CDR3 length: 13 amino acids. CDR3 sequence (DNA): TGTGCCACCAGCAGAGAACTTTACGGGGAGCCGTTTTTT. Its protein product is CATSRELYGEPFF.

Worth noting for this clonotype: With a much larger clone just one base away, this may be a read error. The chain recombines TRBV7-2 with TRBJ2-3; the D gene is possibly TRBD2 (6 bases). The V gene's germline CDR1 is SGHTA and CDR2 FQGNSA. Deletions cut 4 bases from V and 3 bases from J, with 20 bases between. The CDR3 is 17 residues long. CDR3 amino acids: CASSSAAFGGKTDTQYF. The CDR3, as DNA: TGTGCCAGCAGCTCAGCGGCTTTCGGCGGGAAGACAGATACGCAGTATTTT.

The sample holds a few counts of this clonotype. This chain links TRBV28 with TRBJ1-4; no clear D. Germline CDR1 MDHEN, CDR2 SYDVKM. The CDR3 runs 15 residues. Deletions cut 7 bases from V and 2 bases from J, with 14 bases between. CDR3 in DNA: TGTGCCAGCACTCCTTCGGGGTATACTAATGAAAAACTGTTTTTT. It specifies CASTPSGYTNEKLFF.

This clonotype occurred many times. The chain links TRBV12-3 or TRBV12-4 to TRBJ2-3; D not certain. The CDR3 is 12 amino acids. The V end lost 6 bases, the J end lost 6 bases, and 10 bases lay between the germline ends. The CDR3, as DNA: TGTGCCAGCAGCCGACTTCTGGATACGCAGTATTTT. Protein: CASSRLLDTQYF.

This clonotype was observed once. The rearrangement uses TRBV2 and TRBJ2-7; 11 bases fit TRBD2. This CDR3 comprises 15 residues. The J segment lost 4 bases and the V segment lost 8 bases, leaving 10 bases of the junction unmatched. The germline gives CDR1 SNHLY, CDR2 FYNNEI. CDR3 in DNA: TGTGCCAGCGGAGACGCTAGCGGGGGGCCTTACGAGCAGTACTTC. It translates to CASGDASGGPYEQYF.

Only a few counts were recorded for this clonotype. This sequence may be a read error, since a much larger clone differs from it by one base. The gene calls are TRBV7-2 and TRBJ2-7, with D tentatively TRBD1 (6 bases). This CDR3 has 13 amino acids. Germline V gene data show CDR1 as SGHTA and CDR2 as FQGNSA. The V end was cut by 0 bases, the J end by 9 bases, with 12 bases between. The CDR3 loop reads CASSLAVRGGQYF. The CDR3 DNA reads as TGTGCCAGCAGCTTAGCGGTCAGGGGCGGGCAGTACTTC.

This clonotype was observed at least ten times. The germline gene is not matched at one end of the junction; a read error may be the cause. J is TRBJ2-5 and V is TRBV7-7; D is unclear. CDR1 is SSHAT, CDR2 FNYEAQ, per germline (reference sequence). The CDR3 extends over 15 amino acids. The CDR3 reads CASSLEVGPQETQYF. CDR3 DNA: TGTGCTAGCAGCTTAGAAGTAGGACCTCAAGAGACCCAGTACTTC.

The gene calls are TRBV19 and TRBJ2-3, with 13 nucleotides matching TRBD2. The CDR3 consists of 22 residues. V dropped 6 bases and J dropped 1; count of bases not matched to a gene: 22. Germline lookup yields CDR1 LNHDA and CDR2 SQIVND (reference sequence). The CDR3 sequence is CASRPGTSGIGLALAGTDTQYF. CDR3 bases: TGTGCCAGTAGACCCGGGACTAGCGGGATTGGGCTGGCTCTAGCGGGCACAGATACGCAGTATTTT.

This clonotype was counted between two and nine times. The chain employs TRBV20-1 and TRBJ2-7; D is perhaps TRBD1 (7 bases). V gave up 5 bases and J gave up 6 bases, with 11 bases separating them. Per the germline V gene, CDR1 is DFQATT and CDR2 is SNEGSKA (reference sequence). The CDR3 covers 11 residues. CDR3 sequence (DNA): TGCAGTGCTCCTCAGGGGGGCGAGCAGTACTTC. This codes for CSAPQGGEQYF.

Of note for this clonotype: Likely a read error: the CDR3 ends without its conserved phenylalanine or tryptophan. This chain links TRBV7-9 with TRBJ1-5, with TRBD1 identical over 8 bases. This CDR3 region has 15 residues. Germline V gene data show CDR1 as SEHNR and CDR2 as FQNEAQ (reference sequence). Losses at the gene ends were 3 bases for V and 2 bases for J; bases not matched to a gene: 3. CDR3 DNA sequence: TGTGCCAGCAGCTTGTCAGGGGGCGGCAATCAGCCCCAGCATTCT. Amino acid sequence: CASSLSGGGNQPQHS.

This clonotype was detected many times. The genes are TRBV28 and TRBJ1-4; D not resolved. The CDR3 consists of 16 residues. Germline values: CDR1 MDHEN, CDR2 SYDVKM. V lost 2 bases and J lost 0, with 10 bases in between. Written as DNA, the CDR3 is TGTGCCAGCAGTTTACTCCGGGGATCAACTAATGAAAAACTGTTTTTT. It is translated as CASSLLRGSTNEKLFF. Variable domain in full (rest from reference TRBV28 and TRBJ1-4): DVKVTQSSRYLVKRTGEKVFLECVQDMDHENMFWYRQDPGLGLRLIYFSYDVKMKEKGDIPEGYSVSREKKERFSLILESASTNQTSMYLCASSLLRGSTNEKLFFGSGTQLSVL.

In this sample, this clonotype turned up many times. This chain uses TRBV7-8 with TRBJ2-3; D unresolved. V lost 1 base to trimming and J lost 5 bases, with 13 bases between them. CDR3 length equals 15 residues. Germline lookup yields CDR1 SGHVS and CDR2 FQNEAQ. The DNA of the CDR3 is TGTGCCAGCAGCTTAGACCTGAGTCTTAGAGATACGCAGTATTTT. Protein product: CASSLDLSLRDTQYF. The full variable domain, completed using reference TRBV7-8 and TRBJ2-3, is GAGVSQSPRYKVAKRGQDVALRCDPISGHVSLFWYQQALGQGPEFLTYFQNEAQLDKSGLPSDRFFAERPEGSVSTLKIQRTQQEDSAVYLCASSLDLSLRDTQYFGPGTRLTVL.

In its sample, this clonotype was seen many times. The chain has TRBV7-3 and TRBJ2-2; D might be TRBD2 (6 bases). V was clipped by 3 bases and J by 9 bases, with 11 bases between them. CDR3 length equals 13 residues. The V gene's germline CDR1 is SGHTA and CDR2 FQGTGA. CDR3 residues: CASSLGGVRELFF. In DNA, the CDR3 is TGTGCCAGCAGCTTGGGGGGAGTCAGGGAGCTGTTTTTT.

This clonotype turned up a few times. J is TRBJ1-5 and V is TRBV4-3; TRBD1 matches 7 bases. Germline assignment: CDR1 LGHNA and CDR2 YSLEER. The V gene end was trimmed by 1 base and the J gene end by 4 bases; junction bases not matched to a gene: 4. The CDR3 has 15 amino acids. The CDR3 loop reads CASSQVAGGNQPQHF. The CDR3 DNA reads TGCGCCAGCAGCCAAGTGGCAGGGGGTAATCAGCCCCAGCATTTT.